This entry lists 27 T cell receptor beta chains sequenced from one sample in a study of beta chain features in type 1 diabetes. Expressed TCRB transcripts got sequenced, as all isolated RNA was reverse transcribed. Assay: immunoSEQ multiplex PCR; the TCRdb copy retains only in-frame clones and omits some. This sample carries roughly 240,000 clones, 13% to 15% of them seen once, and the ten largest clones take 0.026%. The sequencing sample was made of naive CD4+ T cells from blood. All receptors come from a woman aged 40-49 years in good health.

This chain joins TRBV4-2 and TRBJ1-4; D perhaps matches TRBD1 (6 bases). Trimming left V 4 bases short and J 0 bases short, with 9 bases between. Germline V gives CDR1 LGHNA, CDR2 YNFKEQ. The CDR3 has 15 amino acids. CDR3 sequence (DNA): TGTGCCAGCAGCCCGGACAGTCCAACTAATGAAAAACTGTTTTTT. Residues: CASSPDSPTNEKLFF.

This chain uses TRBV9 with TRBJ2-2; a weak D match, TRBD2 (5 bases). The CDR3 has 19 amino acids. Germline CDR1 SGDLS, CDR2 YYNGEE. V shed 1 base and J shed 6 bases, with 25 bases lying between them. CDR3 nucleotide sequence: TGTGCCAGCAGCGTAAGGATTGGCCATCCTGGGGAGTCCGCCGGGGAGCTGTTTTTT. Protein product: CASSVRIGHPGESAGELFF.

J is TRBJ1-2 and V is TRBV4-2, with D perhaps matching TRBD1 (6 bases). Germline V lookup: CDR1 LGHNA, CDR2 YNFKEQ. The CDR3 loop spans 15 amino acids. V dropped 4 bases and J dropped 2 bases, with 14 bases sitting between them. DNA of the CDR3: TGTGCCAGCAGCCGGTCACAGGGAACAAACTATGGCTACACCTTC. It yields the protein CASSRSQGTNYGYTF.

The chain links TRBV7-2 to TRBJ1-6; TRBD1 might be the D (5 bases). The CDR3 is 17 amino acids. V was clipped by 0 bases and J by 2 bases, with 11 bases between them. CDR1 is SGHTA, CDR2 FQGNSA, per germline. This chain's CDR3 is CASSLAGIGAYNSPLHF. CDR3 bases: TGTGCCAGCAGCTTAGCGGGTATAGGGGCCTATAATTCACCCCTCCACTTT.

The rearrangement joins TRBV5-1 to TRBJ2-7; possibly TRBD1 for D (6 bases). The CDR3 extends over 14 amino acids. Looked up from germline, CDR1 is SGHRS and CDR2 is YFSETQ. Between the trimmed V and J ends, which lost 4 bases and 5 bases, there was a span of 16 bases. CDR3 in amino acids: CASSPGAGQNEQYF. Written as DNA, the CDR3 is TGCGCCAGCAGCCCAGGGGCAGGACAGAACGAGCAGTACTTC.

On this clone: Given a much more abundant clone one base away, this may be a read error. The J gene is TRBJ1-2, the V gene TRBV5-6; TRBD1 matches 8 bases. The CDR3 totals 13 residues. After removal of 4 bases from V and 4 bases from J, the junction contained 3 bases not matched to a gene. Germline CDR1 is SGHDT and CDR2 is YYEEEE. CDR3 amino acids: CASSPGQAYGYTF. DNA for the CDR3: TGTGCCAGCAGCCCGGGACAGGCCTATGGCTACACCTTC.

The chain has TRBV9 and TRBJ2-2; D gene unclear. V was cut by 4 bases and J by 4 bases, with 14 bases left in between. Germline V gives CDR1 SGDLS, CDR2 YYNGEE. The CDR3 spans 15 residues. CDR3 sequence: CASSPPASGTGELFF. The CDR3 nucleotides are TGTGCCAGCAGCCCCCCGGCATCGGGCACCGGGGAGCTGTTTTTT. Based on the CDR3 plus reference TRBV9 and TRBJ2-2, the full variable domain is DSGVTQTPKHLITATGQRVTLRCSPRSGDLSVYWYQQSLDQGLQFLIQYYNGEERAKGNILERFSAQQFPDLHSELNLSSLELGDSALYFCASSPPASGTGELFFGEGSRLTVL.

This clone was counted between two and nine times. CDR3 sequence reads: CASSPPIQGARTGELFF. The CDR3 nucleotides are TGTGCCAGCAGCCCCCCTATACAGGGGGCGCGCACCGGGGAGCTGTTTTTT. The chain links TRBV13 to TRBJ2-2; 9 bases are shared with TRBD1. The J segment lost 4 bases and the V segment lost 5 bases, leaving 11 bases of the junction unmatched. This CDR3 region has 17 residues. Germline loops: CDR1 PRHDT, CDR2 FYEKMQ (reference sequence).

This clone has a handful of counts. The chain links TRBV5-6 to TRBJ2-7; weak D call: TRBD2 (5 bases). The CDR3 covers 15 residues. Trimming removed 0 bases at V and 2 bases at J, with 12 bases between. Germline CDR1 SGHDT, CDR2 YYEEEE. The CDR3 here is CASSLAGVLAYEQYF. The CDR3 DNA reads TGTGCCAGCAGCTTGGCCGGGGTCCTCGCCTACGAGCAGTACTTC. The whole variable domain, filled in from reference TRBV5-6 and TRBJ2-7, reads DAGVTQSPTHLIKTRGQQVTLRCSPKSGHDTVSWYQQALGQGPQFIFQYYEEEERQRGNFPDRFSGHQFPNYSSELNVNALLLGDSALYLCASSLAGVLAYEQYFGPGTRLTVT.

This clone was detected only a few times. The chain uses TRBV20-1 and TRBJ2-5; D not certain. This CDR3 is 11 amino acids long. The V gene's germline CDR1 is DFQATT and CDR2 SNEGSKA (reference sequence). The CDR3 loop is CSQTTRETQYF. The CDR3 DNA reads TGCAGCCAGACAACCCGGGAGACCCAGTACTTC.

This chain joins TRBV10-2 and TRBJ2-5, with 7 nucleotides matching TRBD2. Germline trimming cut 6 bases from V and 5 bases from J; bases unmatched to any gene: 9. This CDR3 has 14 residues. CDR1 and CDR2 from the germline V gene are WSHSY and SAAADI. The CDR3 loop reads CASRDSSGGETQYF. The CDR3 coding sequence is TGCGCCAGCAGGGACTCGTCCGGGGGGGAGACCCAGTACTTC.

The chain carries TRBV4-3 and TRBJ2-4; 8 bases are a match to TRBD2. Germline V lookup: CDR1 LGHNA, CDR2 YSLEER. Trimming at V came to 0 bases and at J to 4 bases, leaving 11 bases not matched to a gene. CDR3 length: 18 residues. In nucleotides, the CDR3 is TGCGCCAGCAGCCAAGATGGGGGAGCGGGGGCGTTGAAAAACATTCAGTACTTC. This sequence encodes CASSQDGGAGALKNIQYF.

This clone was detected only a few times. The chain has TRBV27 and TRBJ2-5; 8 bases match TRBD2. The CDR3 runs to 13 residues. J lost 5 bases, V lost 3 bases, and 2 bases had no gene match. Germline assignment: CDR1 MNHEY and CDR2 SMNVEV (reference sequence). The CDR3 bases are TGTGCCAGCAGTTTCCGGGAGGGGGAGACCCAGTACTTC. It is translated as CASSFREGETQYF.

The chain combines TRBV5-1 with TRBJ2-5; maybe TRBD2 (7 bases). Trimming pared 4 bases from V and 4 bases from J, leaving 14 bases between. The CDR3 length is 14 residues. The germline CDR1 and CDR2 sequences are SGHRS and YFSETQ. The CDR3 nucleotides read TGCGCCAGCAGCCGAGGGGGGGCTGGAGAGACCCAGTACTTC. Protein: CASSRGGAGETQYF.

A few counts support this clone. This sequence joins TRBV27 and TRBJ2-2; maybe TRBD2 (6 bases). Trimming took off 6 bases at V and 4 bases at J, with 18 bases between the two ends. Germline V lookup: CDR1 MNHEY, CDR2 SMNVEV (reference sequence). The CDR3 runs to 16 residues. The CDR3 sequence is CASRRGGSGGTGELFF. In DNA, the CDR3 is TGTGCCAGCAGGAGAGGAGGGTCCGGGGGCACCGGGGAGCTGTTTTTT.

The gene calls are TRBV5-4 and TRBJ2-3; TRBD2 matches 9 bases. This CDR3 comprises 15 residues. In germline, CDR1 is SGHNT, CDR2 YYREEE (reference sequence). The V segment lost 6 bases and the J segment 2 bases; nucleotides outside the gene matches: 7. As DNA, the CDR3 is TGTGCCAGCACCATCCCGGGACTAGCCACAGATACGCAGTATTTT. As protein: CASTIPGLATDTQYF.

The sample holds a few counts of this clone. This chain uses TRBV2 with TRBJ1-2, with TRBD1 as a possible D gene (6 bases). V was pared by 5 bases and J by 4 bases, with 14 bases between. Germline values: CDR1 SNHLY, CDR2 FYNNEI. The CDR3 contains 14 residues. CDR3 sequence reads: CASSSLQGGYGYTF. In DNA, the CDR3 is TGTGCCAGCAGTTCATTACAGGGTGGCTATGGCTACACCTTC.

The rearrangement uses TRBV19 and TRBJ2-3; a weak D match, TRBD1 (6 bases). The CDR3 is 13 amino acids. V lost 7 bases, J lost 2 bases, and 10 bases lay in between. CDR1 and CDR2 from the germline V gene are LNHDA and SQIVND (reference sequence). CDR3 in DNA: TGTGCCAGTAACAACAGGGCCACAGATACGCAGTATTTT. Protein sequence: CASNNRATDTQYF.

The V gene is TRBV18, the J gene TRBJ1-1; possible D gene TRBD1, 6 bases. The CDR3 is 13 residues long. The germline V gene has CDR1 KGHSH and CDR2 LQKENI. The V and J ends lost 3 bases and 10 bases respectively, with 15 bases between them. This chain's CDR3 is CASSPQRTGRAFF. CDR3 coding DNA: TGTGCCAGCTCACCTCAACGTACAGGGAGAGCTTTCTTT.

There are many counts of this clone. The chain has TRBV5-4 and TRBJ2-3; 9 bases agree with TRBD2. J was trimmed by 2 bases and V by 9 bases; bases with no gene match: 10. The CDR3 extends over 15 amino acids. Germline CDR1 SGHNT, CDR2 YYREEE (reference sequence). The CDR3 coding sequence is TGTGCCACTGGCGGGCTAGCGGGGATCACAGATACGCAGTATTTT. This sequence encodes CATGGLAGITDTQYF.

This clone was seen a few times. The chain links TRBV19 to TRBJ1-2; D remains ambiguous. The CDR3 sequence is 15 residues long. Trimming shortened V by 8 bases and J by 5 bases, and 21 bases separated the two germline ends. CDR1 is LNHDA and CDR2 is SQIVND in the germline V gene (reference sequence). The CDR3: CASPTGGHGHYGYTF. In DNA form, the CDR3 reads TGTGCCAGTCCGACGGGTGGTCACGGTCATTATGGCTACACCTTC.

A few counts support this clone. V is TRBV19 and J is TRBJ1-4, with D hard to call. Germline V lookup: CDR1 LNHDA, CDR2 SQIVND (reference sequence). This CDR3 has 15 residues. V lost 1 base, J lost 5 bases, and 11 bases lay in between. The CDR3 nucleotides read TGTGCCAGTAGTATAGCCGCGACACGGAATGAAAAACTGTTTTTT. This sequence encodes CASSIAATRNEKLFF.

The chain employs TRBV5-1 and TRBJ1-2; 7 bases match TRBD1. With V trimmed by 0 bases and J by 6 bases, 5 bases remained unmatched. The germline CDR1 and CDR2 sequences are SGHRS and YFSETQ. This CDR3 region has 14 residues. The CDR3 DNA reads TGCGCCAGCAGCTTGGACCCGACAGGGAATGGCTACACCTTC. Translated: CASSLDPTGNGYTF.

The chain is built from TRBV7-2 and TRBJ1-2; TRBD1 aligns across 8 bases. V was clipped by 0 bases and J by 9 bases; unmatched bases: 6. The CDR3 covers 14 residues. The germline CDR1 and CDR2 sequences are SGHTA and FQGNSA. CDR3 protein: CASSLAWTGRSYTF. The CDR3 DNA follows: TGTGCCAGCAGCTTAGCTTGGACAGGGAGAAGCTACACCTTC.

In this sample, this clone turned up a few times. This sequence joins TRBV7-9 and TRBJ1-2; possible D gene TRBD1, 5 bases. The length of the CDR3 is 15 residues. Trimming shortened V by 1 base and J by 4 bases, and 13 bases separated the two germline ends. Germline assignment: CDR1 SEHNR and CDR2 FQNEAQ (reference sequence). The CDR3 reads CASSLVVGLGYGYTF. As DNA, the CDR3 is TGTGCCAGCAGCTTAGTGGTGGGGCTCGGCTATGGCTACACCTTC.

There are a few counts of this clone. The genes are TRBV7-2 and TRBJ2-1; 8 bases agree with TRBD1. The CDR3 loop spans 13 amino acids. From germline, CDR1 is SGHTA and CDR2 FQGNSA. The ends lost 4 bases at V and 7 bases at J; junction bases unmatched: 3. CDR3 in amino acids: CASSSQGANEQFF. The DNA for the CDR3 is TGTGCCAGCAGCTCCCAGGGGGCAAATGAGCAGTTCTTC.

This clone occurred a few times. The rearrangement joins TRBV7-2 to TRBJ2-2, with D uncertain. V lost 1 base and J lost 1, with 7 bases in between. Germline CDR1 reads SGHTA; CDR2 reads FQGNSA. The CDR3 totals 15 residues. CDR3 DNA sequence: TGTGCCAGCAGCTTAGTCGACAAGAACACCGGGGAGCTGTTTTTT. Its protein is CASSLVDKNTGELFF. Complete variable domain (other parts from reference TRBV7-2 and TRBJ2-2): GAGVSQSPSNKVTEKGKDVELRCDPISGHTALYWYRQSLGQGLEFLIYFQGNSAPDKSGLPSDRFSAERTGGSVSTLTIQRTQQEDSAVYLCASSLVDKNTGELFFGEGSRLTVL.